Below are 22 T cell receptor beta chains sequenced from a single sample in a study of Ad26.COV2.S vaccination and SARS-CoV-2 variants. Described treatment: 19 received Ad26.COV2.S at low or high dose, single or two shots; several received placebo; per-sample allocation not given. Samples analyzed were those drawn on day 63 after the first vaccine or placebo injection. TCRdb keeps only in-frame clones here, not all; method: immunoSEQ multiplex PCR. Here the sample spans 500,000 or so clones, around 88% being singletons. The source was peripheral blood, collected in a trial of Ad26.COV2.S vaccine versus placebo. The receptors were sampled from a person between 18 and 59 years old who received the Ad26.COV2.S COVID-19 vaccine or a placebo.

V is TRBV28 and J is TRBJ2-2; perhaps TRBD2 as D (7 bases). V was cut by 3 bases and J by 5 bases, with 10 bases left in between. Germline CDR1 and CDR2: MDHEN and SYDVKM. The CDR3 is made up of 14 amino acids. The CDR3 region is CASSFRGGTGELFF. The DNA of the CDR3 is TGTGCCAGCAGTTTCAGGGGAGGGACCGGGGAGCTGTTTTTT.

The chain recombines TRBV5-1 with TRBJ2-5; D is undetermined. Trimming cost V 0 bases and J 4 bases, with 7 bases left between them. The germline gives CDR1 SGHRS, CDR2 YFSETQ. This CDR3 comprises 13 residues. The chain's CDR3 is CASSLGTTETQYF. The DNA of the CDR3 is TGCGCCAGCAGCTTGGGTACTACAGAGACCCAGTACTTC.

The J gene is TRBJ2-3, the V gene TRBV2; 10 positions match TRBD1. Germline lookup yields CDR1 SNHLY and CDR2 FYNNEI. The V gene end was trimmed by 1 base and the J gene end by 8 bases; junction bases not matched to a gene: 6. The CDR3 covers 15 residues. The chain's CDR3 is CASSEGTGGRGTQYF. CDR3 coding DNA: TGTGCCAGCAGTGAAGGGACAGGGGGTCGTGGTACGCAGTATTTT.

The chain joins TRBV19 to TRBJ2-3, with D maybe TRBD1 (5 bases). From germline, CDR1 is LNHDA and CDR2 SQIVND (reference sequence). There are 16 residues in the CDR3. Trimming stripped 2 bases from V and 0 bases from J, with 12 bases between. The CDR3, as DNA: TGTGCCAGTAGTATAACAGGCCCCGCTAGCACAGATACGCAGTATTTT. It yields the protein CASSITGPASTDTQYF.

The V and J genes are TRBV19 and TRBJ2-2, with D tentatively TRBD2 (5 bases). Germline V gene lookup returns CDR1 LNHDA and CDR2 SQIVND (reference sequence). The CDR3 length is 17 residues. Trimming pared 3 bases from V and 3 bases from J, leaving 17 bases between. The CDR3 nucleotides read TGTGCCAGTAGTATCCTGGGCGGGCCACGGGACACCGGGGAGCTGTTTTTT. Translating it yields CASSILGGPRDTGELFF.

This clone is a singleton in its sample. Written as DNA, the CDR3 is TGCAGCGTTGAGGGTTTCACTGAAGCTTTCTTT. Translating gives CSVEGFTEAFF. The chain is built from TRBV29-1 and TRBJ1-1; D gene ambiguous. V was cut by 3 bases and J by 4 bases, with 6 bases left in between. Germline CDR1 SQVTM, CDR2 ANQGSEA. The CDR3 sequence is 11 residues long.

V usage is TRBV6-5 and J usage is TRBJ1-2, with D possibly being TRBD1 (6 bases). This CDR3 is built from 13 residues. Germline CDR1 is MNHEY and CDR2 is SVGAGI. V dropped 5 bases and J dropped 8 bases, with 15 bases sitting between them. The CDR3 DNA sequence: TGTGCCAGCAGTCCCAGGGGAGATTTAGGCTACACCTTC. Translating it yields CASSPRGDLGYTF.

This sequence joins TRBV7-2 and TRBJ2-7; D may correspond to TRBD1 or TRBD2 (5 bases each). V shed 5 bases and J shed 3 bases, with 17 bases lying between them. Looked up from germline, CDR1 is SGHTA and CDR2 is FQGNSA. The CDR3 extends over 15 amino acids. CDR3 in amino acids: CASSGAGTYSYEQYF. CDR3 bases: TGTGCCAGCAGCGGTGCCGGGACCTATAGCTACGAGCAGTACTTC.

The chain combines TRBV15 with TRBJ2-1; D tentatively reads TRBD1 or TRBD2 (5 bases each). V was shortened by 2 bases and J by 5 bases, with 10 bases between the two germline ends. This CDR3 spans 14 amino acids. CDR1 LNHNV and CDR2 YYDKDF come from the germline V gene (reference sequence). The CDR3 DNA reads as TGTGCCACCAGCAGAAGAGGGGTCAACAATGAGCAGTTCTTC. Translation: CATSRRGVNNEQFF.

J is TRBJ2-1 and V is TRBV11-2; 9 nucleotides align to TRBD2. CDR3 length: 17 amino acids. Germline trimming cut 5 bases from V and 0 bases from J; bases unmatched to any gene: 8. Germline V gene sequence: CDR1 SGHAT, CDR2 FQNNGV. CDR3 nucleotide sequence: TGTGCCAGCAGCACCCGTTTAGCGGGAGCCTCCTACAATGAGCAGTTCTTC. Translation: CASSTRLAGASYNEQFF.

The gene calls are TRBV7-2 and TRBJ1-2; D is undetermined. Germline values: CDR1 SGHTA, CDR2 FQGNSA. The CDR3 loop spans 14 amino acids. The V end was cut by 2 bases, the J end by 4 bases, with 11 bases between. The CDR3 is CASSLIGSVYGYTF. DNA for the CDR3: TGTGCCAGCAGCTTAATCGGATCCGTCTATGGCTACACCTTC.

The genes are TRBV4-3 and TRBJ1-1; possibly TRBD1 for D (6 bases). V was pared by 3 bases and J by 3 bases, with 14 bases between. CDR1 and CDR2 (germline): LGHNA, YSLEER. CDR3 length equals 15 residues. The CDR3 nucleotides read TGCGCCAGCAGCCAGAGCACAGGGTTGTACACTGAAGCTTTCTTT. Translating gives CASSQSTGLYTEAFF.

The chain uses TRBV15 and TRBJ2-2; D not resolved. This CDR3 comprises 15 residues. Per germline, CDR1 LNHNV and CDR2 YYDKDF (reference sequence). The V end was cut by 0 bases, the J end by 2 bases, with 7 bases between. As DNA, the CDR3 is TGTGCCACCAGCAGAGATCCCCCAAACACCGGGGAGCTGTTTTTT. This gives the protein CATSRDPPNTGELFF.

The rearrangement uses TRBV28 and TRBJ1-1, with D perhaps TRBD1 (6 bases). The V end lost 2 bases, the J end lost 0 bases, and 19 bases lay between the germline ends. Germline lookup yields CDR1 MDHEN and CDR2 SYDVKM. The CDR3 covers 18 residues. CDR3 coding DNA: TGTGCCAGCAGTTTACCAGCTTTTACAGGGTTGGTGAACACTGAAGCTTTCTTT. Protein sequence: CASSLPAFTGLVNTEAFF.

The J gene is TRBJ1-5, the V gene TRBV5-8; no clear D gene. The V and J ends lost 2 bases and 0 bases respectively, with 6 bases between them. The CDR3 is 14 amino acids. Germline-derived CDR1 and CDR2 are SGHTS and YDEGEE. Written as DNA, the CDR3 is TGTGCCAGCAGCTTAGGTCATAGCAATCAGCCCCAGCATTTT. This encodes CASSLGHSNQPQHF.

The chain is built from TRBV2 and TRBJ1-2; D gene uncertain. V gave up 7 bases and J gave up 1 base, with 13 bases separating them. There are 14 residues in the CDR3. Germline V gives CDR1 SNHLY, CDR2 FYNNEI. The CDR3 is CASTDGGINYGYTF. DNA for the CDR3: TGTGCCAGCACCGACGGAGGGATTAACTATGGCTACACCTTC.

V is TRBV28 and J is TRBJ1-2, with unresolved D. Germline-derived CDR1 and CDR2 are MDHEN and SYDVKM. This CDR3 has 14 amino acids. Trimming removed 6 bases at V and 5 bases at J, with 16 bases between. In DNA, the CDR3 is TGTGCCAGCAGCCTCCCCGGGAGGGCATATGGCTACACCTTC. It encodes CASSLPGRAYGYTF.

The chain links TRBV7-2 to TRBJ2-5; D unclear. V was pared by 0 bases and J by 6 bases, with 2 bases between. The CDR3 spans 11 residues. Germline values: CDR1 SGHTA, CDR2 FQGNSA. The CDR3 DNA reads as TGTGCCAGCAGCTTAGCGAAGACCCAGTACTTC. This translates into CASSLAKTQYF.

The chain employs TRBV7-9 and TRBJ2-3; D gene unclear. Germline V CDR1 and CDR2: SEHNR, FQNEAQ (reference sequence). Trimming removed 6 bases from V and 6 bases from J, with 10 bases in between. This CDR3 has 12 amino acids. The CDR3 sequence: CASRFDGDTQYF. In DNA form, the CDR3 reads TGTGCCAGCAGATTCGACGGGGATACGCAGTATTTT.

The chain has TRBV30 and TRBJ1-2; tentatively, D is TRBD1 (6 bases). The CDR3 has 12 amino acids. Trimming stripped 4 bases from V and 7 bases from J, with 13 bases between. Germline assignment: CDR1 GTSNPN and CDR2 SVGIG (reference sequence). The CDR3 loop is CAWNLDRSGYTF. CDR3 coding DNA: TGTGCCTGGAACCTTGACAGGTCTGGCTACACCTTC. Drawing the rest from reference TRBV30 and TRBJ1-2, the complete variable domain is SQTIHQWPATLVQPVGSPLSLECTVEGTSNPNLYWYRQAAGRGLQLLFYSVGIGQISSEVPQNLSASRPQDRQFILSSKKLLLSDSGFYLCAWNLDRSGYTFGSGTRLTVV.

The V call is TRBV27, the J call TRBJ2-2; D remains ambiguous. The CDR3 consists of 14 residues. Trimming pared 6 bases from V and 6 bases from J, leaving 14 bases between. The germline V gene has CDR1 MNHEY and CDR2 SMNVEV (reference sequence). In DNA, the CDR3 is TGTGCCAGCAGGCTTGAGAGCTGGTCCGGGGAGCTGTTTTTT. It yields the protein CASRLESWSGELFF.

In its sample, this clone was seen once. The chain couples TRBV9 to TRBJ1-6; D ambiguous. This CDR3 spans 15 amino acids. Looked up from germline, CDR1 is SGDLS and CDR2 is YYNGEE. Trimming shortened V by 7 bases and J by 9 bases, and 20 bases separated the two germline ends. The CDR3 loop reads CASGPGVGVASPLHF. The CDR3 region has the DNA TGTGCCAGCGGGCCCGGAGTCGGAGTGGCTTCACCCCTCCACTTT.